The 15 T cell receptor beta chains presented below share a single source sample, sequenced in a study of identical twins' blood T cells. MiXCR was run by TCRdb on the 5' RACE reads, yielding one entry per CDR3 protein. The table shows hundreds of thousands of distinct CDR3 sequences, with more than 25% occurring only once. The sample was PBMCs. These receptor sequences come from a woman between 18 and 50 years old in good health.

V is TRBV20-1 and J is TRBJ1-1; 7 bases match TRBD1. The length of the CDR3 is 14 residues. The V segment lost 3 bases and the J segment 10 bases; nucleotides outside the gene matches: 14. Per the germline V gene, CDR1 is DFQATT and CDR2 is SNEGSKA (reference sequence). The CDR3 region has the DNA TGCAGTGCTAGCCGGGTCACAGGGGAAGATCGAGCTTTCTTT. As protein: CSASRVTGEDRAFF.

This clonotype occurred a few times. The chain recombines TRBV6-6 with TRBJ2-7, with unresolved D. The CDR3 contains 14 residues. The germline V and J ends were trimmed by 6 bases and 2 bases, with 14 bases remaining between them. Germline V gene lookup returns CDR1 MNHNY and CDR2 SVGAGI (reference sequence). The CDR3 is CASRSGPPTYEQYF. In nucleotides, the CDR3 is TGTGCCAGCAGGTCAGGACCTCCCACCTACGAGCAGTACTTC.

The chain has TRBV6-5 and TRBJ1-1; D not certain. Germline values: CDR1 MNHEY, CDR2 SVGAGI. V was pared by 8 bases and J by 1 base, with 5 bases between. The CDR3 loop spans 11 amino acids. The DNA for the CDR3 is TGTGCCAGCCTATCGAACACTGAAGCTTTCTTT. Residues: CASLSNTEAFF.

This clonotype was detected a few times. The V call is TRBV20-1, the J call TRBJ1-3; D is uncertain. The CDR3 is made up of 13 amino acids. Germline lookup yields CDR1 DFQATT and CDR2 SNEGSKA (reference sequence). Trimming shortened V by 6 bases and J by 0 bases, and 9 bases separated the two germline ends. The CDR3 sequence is CSAEQPSGNTIYF. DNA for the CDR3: TGCAGTGCCGAACAGCCCTCTGGAAACACCATATATTTT.

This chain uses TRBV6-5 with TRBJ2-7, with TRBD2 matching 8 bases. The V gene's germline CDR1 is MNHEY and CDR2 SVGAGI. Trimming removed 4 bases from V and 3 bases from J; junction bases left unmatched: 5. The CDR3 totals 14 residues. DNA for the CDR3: TGTGCCAGCAGTTCGGATAGCGGGGTCTACGAGCAGTACTTC. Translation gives CASSSDSGVYEQYF.

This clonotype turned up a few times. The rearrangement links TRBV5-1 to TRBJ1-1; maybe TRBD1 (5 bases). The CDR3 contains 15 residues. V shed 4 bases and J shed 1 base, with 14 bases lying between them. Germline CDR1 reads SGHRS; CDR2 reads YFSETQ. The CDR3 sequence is CASSGGGLRNTEAFF. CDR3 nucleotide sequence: TGCGCCAGCAGCGGGGGTGGGCTCCGGAACACTGAAGCTTTCTTT.

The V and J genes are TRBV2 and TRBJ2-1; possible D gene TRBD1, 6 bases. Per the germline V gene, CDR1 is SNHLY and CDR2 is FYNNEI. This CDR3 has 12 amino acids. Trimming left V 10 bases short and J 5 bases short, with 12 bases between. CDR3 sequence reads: CATSGQHNEQFF. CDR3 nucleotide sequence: TGTGCCACCTCCGGACAGCACAATGAGCAGTTCTTC.

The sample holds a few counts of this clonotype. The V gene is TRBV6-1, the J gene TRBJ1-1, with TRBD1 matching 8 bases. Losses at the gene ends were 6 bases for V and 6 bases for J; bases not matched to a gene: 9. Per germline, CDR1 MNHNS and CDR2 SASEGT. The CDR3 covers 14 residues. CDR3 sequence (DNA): TGTGCCAGCAGATATCAGGGGGCTTTAGCTGAAGCTTTCTTT. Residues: CASRYQGALAEAFF.

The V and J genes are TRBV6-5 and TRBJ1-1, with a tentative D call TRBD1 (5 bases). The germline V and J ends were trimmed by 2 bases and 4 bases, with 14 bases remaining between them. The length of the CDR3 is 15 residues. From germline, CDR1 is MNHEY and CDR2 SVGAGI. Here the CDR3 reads CASSYGAGRSTEAFF. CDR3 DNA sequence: TGTGCCAGCAGTTACGGGGCAGGGCGAAGCACTGAAGCTTTCTTT.

The CDR3 is CASSPWGRYTEAFF. For the CDR3, the DNA is TGTGCCAGCAGTCCCTGGGGCCGATACACTGAAGCTTTCTTT. The rearrangement links TRBV12-3 or TRBV12-4 to TRBJ1-1; weak D call: TRBD1 (5 bases). The CDR3 has 14 residues. The V end was cut by 5 bases, the J end by 3 bases, with 13 bases between.

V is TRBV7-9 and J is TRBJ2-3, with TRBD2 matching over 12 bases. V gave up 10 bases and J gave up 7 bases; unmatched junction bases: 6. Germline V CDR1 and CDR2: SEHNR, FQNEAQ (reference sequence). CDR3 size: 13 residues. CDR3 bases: TGTGCCACCTTACTAGCGGGGGGTAATACGCAGTATTTT. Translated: CATLLAGGNTQYF.

CDR3 residues: CASSVGDSDQPQHF. The CDR3 DNA follows: TGTGCCAGCAGCGTGGGAGATAGTGATCAGCCCCAGCATTTT. The chain employs TRBV9 and TRBJ1-5; D is unclear. CDR1 is SGDLS and CDR2 is YYNGEE in the germline V gene. The germline V and J ends were trimmed by 2 bases and 5 bases, with 11 bases remaining between them. This CDR3 is built from 14 residues. Supplemented by reference TRBV9 and TRBJ1-5, the full variable domain reads DSGVTQTPKHLITATGQRVTLRCSPRSGDLSVYWYQQSLDQGLQFLIQYYNGEERAKGNILERFSAQQFPDLHSELNLSSLELGDSALYFCASSVGDSDQPQHFGDGTRLSIL.

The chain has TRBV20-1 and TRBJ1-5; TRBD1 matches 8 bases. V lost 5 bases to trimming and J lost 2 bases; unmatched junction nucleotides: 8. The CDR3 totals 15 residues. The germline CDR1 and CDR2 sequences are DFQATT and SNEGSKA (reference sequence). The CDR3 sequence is CSAPATGVGNQPQHF. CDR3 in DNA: TGCAGTGCTCCTGCGACAGGGGTTGGCAATCAGCCCCAGCATTTT.

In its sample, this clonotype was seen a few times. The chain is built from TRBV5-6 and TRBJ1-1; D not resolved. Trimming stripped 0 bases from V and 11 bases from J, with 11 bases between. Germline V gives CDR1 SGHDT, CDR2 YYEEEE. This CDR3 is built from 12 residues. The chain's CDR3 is CASSLGSSVAFF. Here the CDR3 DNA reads TGTGCCAGCAGCTTGGGCAGTTCGGTTGCTTTCTTT.

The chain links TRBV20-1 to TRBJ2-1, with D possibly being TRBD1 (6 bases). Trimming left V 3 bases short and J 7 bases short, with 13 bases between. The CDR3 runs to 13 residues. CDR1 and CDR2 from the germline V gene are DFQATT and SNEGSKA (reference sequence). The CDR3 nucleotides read TGCAGTGCTAGCAGGGGCTTCGTGAATGAGCAGTTCTTC. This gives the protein CSASRGFVNEQFF.